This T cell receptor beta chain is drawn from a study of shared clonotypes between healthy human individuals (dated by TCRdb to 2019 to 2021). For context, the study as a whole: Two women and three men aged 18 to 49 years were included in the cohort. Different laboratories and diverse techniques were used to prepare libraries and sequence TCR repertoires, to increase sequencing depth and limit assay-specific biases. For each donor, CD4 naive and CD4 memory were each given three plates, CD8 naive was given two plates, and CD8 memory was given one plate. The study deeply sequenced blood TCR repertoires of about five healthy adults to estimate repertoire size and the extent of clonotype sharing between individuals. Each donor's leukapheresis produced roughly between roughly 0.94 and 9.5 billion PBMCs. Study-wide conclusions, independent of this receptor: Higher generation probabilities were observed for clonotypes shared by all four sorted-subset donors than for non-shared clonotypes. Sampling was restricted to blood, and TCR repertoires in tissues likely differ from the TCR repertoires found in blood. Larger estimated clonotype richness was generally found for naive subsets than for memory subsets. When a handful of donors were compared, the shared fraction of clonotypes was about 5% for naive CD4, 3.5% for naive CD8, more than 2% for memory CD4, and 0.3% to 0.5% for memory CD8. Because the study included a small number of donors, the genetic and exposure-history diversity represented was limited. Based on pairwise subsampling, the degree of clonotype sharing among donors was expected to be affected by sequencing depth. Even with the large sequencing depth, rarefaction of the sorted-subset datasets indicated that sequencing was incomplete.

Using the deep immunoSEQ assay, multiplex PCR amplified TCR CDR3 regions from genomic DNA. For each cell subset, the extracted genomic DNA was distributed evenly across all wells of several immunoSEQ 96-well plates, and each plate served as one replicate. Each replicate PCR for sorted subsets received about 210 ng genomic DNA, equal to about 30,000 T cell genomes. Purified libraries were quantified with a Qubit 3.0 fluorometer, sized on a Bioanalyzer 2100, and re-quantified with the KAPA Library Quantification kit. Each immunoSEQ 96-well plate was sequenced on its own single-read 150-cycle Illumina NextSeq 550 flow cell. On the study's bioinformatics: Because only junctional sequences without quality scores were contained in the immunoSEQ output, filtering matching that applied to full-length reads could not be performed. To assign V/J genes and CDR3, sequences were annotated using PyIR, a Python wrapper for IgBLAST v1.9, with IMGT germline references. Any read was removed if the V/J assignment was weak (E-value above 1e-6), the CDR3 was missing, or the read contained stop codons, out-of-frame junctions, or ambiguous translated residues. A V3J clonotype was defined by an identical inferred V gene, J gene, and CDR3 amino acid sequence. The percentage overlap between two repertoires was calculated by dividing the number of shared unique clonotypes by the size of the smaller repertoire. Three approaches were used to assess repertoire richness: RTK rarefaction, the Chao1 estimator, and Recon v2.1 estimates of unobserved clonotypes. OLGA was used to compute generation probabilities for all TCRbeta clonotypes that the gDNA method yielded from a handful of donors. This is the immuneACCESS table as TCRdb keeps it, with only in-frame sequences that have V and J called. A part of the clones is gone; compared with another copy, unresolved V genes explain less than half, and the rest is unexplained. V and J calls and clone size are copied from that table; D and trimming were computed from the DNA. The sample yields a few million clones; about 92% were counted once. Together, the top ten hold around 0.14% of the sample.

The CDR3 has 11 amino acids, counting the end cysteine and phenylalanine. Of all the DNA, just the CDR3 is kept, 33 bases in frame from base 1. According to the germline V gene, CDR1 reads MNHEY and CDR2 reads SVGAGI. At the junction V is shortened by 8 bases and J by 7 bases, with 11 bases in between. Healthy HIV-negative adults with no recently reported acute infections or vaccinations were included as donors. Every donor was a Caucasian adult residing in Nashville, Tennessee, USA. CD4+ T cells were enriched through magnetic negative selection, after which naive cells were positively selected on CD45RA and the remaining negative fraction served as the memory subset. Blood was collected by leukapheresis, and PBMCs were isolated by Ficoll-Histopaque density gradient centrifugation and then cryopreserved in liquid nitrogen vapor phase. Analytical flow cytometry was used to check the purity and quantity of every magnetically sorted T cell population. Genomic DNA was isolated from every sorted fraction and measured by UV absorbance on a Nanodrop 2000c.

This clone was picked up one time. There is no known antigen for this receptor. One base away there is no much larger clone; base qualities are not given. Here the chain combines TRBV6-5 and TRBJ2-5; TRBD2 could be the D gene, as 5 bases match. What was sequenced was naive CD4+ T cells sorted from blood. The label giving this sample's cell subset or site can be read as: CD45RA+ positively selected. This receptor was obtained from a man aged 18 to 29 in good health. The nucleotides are TGTGCCAGCGCCCTCGGAGGGACCCAGTACTTC. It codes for CASALGGTQYF.